Below are 27 T cell receptor beta chains sequenced from a single sample in a study of shared clonotypes between healthy human individuals. Cells designated naive CD8 were CD45RO-negative and were positively selected for CCR7, with terminally differentiated effector memory CD45RA+ cells excluded. Here immunoSEQ multiplex PCR was the method, and the copy in TCRdb shows in-frame clones only, minus some. The sample consists of about 2.2 million clones, just under 95% of them appearing once. The specimen sequenced was naive CD8+ T cells from PBMCs. Receptor source: a man younger than 35 in good health. Some clones in this sample may be carry-over from other donors' samples.

This chain joins TRBV7-2 and TRBJ2-5; possible D gene TRBD1, 5 bases. This CDR3 is built from 13 residues. V was cut by 7 bases and J by 1 base, with 10 bases left in between. Germline V lookup: CDR1 SGHTA, CDR2 FQGNSA. The CDR3 is CASTNRIQETQYF. CDR3 sequence (DNA): TGTGCCAGCACTAACAGGATCCAAGAGACCCAGTACTTC.

In nucleotides, the CDR3 is TGTGCCAGCAGTTACTCACCGGGAAGTCTCTACGAGCAGTACTTC. Encoded protein: CASSYSPGSLYEQYF. J is TRBJ2-7 and V is TRBV6-5; tentatively, D is TRBD2 (5 bases). The CDR3 contains 15 residues. The germline V gene has CDR1 MNHEY and CDR2 SVGAGI. Deletions cut 0 bases from V and 3 bases from J, with 12 bases between.

Note on this clone: A much bigger clone sits one base away, suggesting this may be a read error. The J gene is TRBJ1-5, the V gene TRBV5-8; D is ambiguous. Germline CDR1 and CDR2: SGHTS and YDEGEE. The V end was cut by 0 bases, the J end by 3 bases, with 1 base between. The CDR3 is 12 residues long. CDR3: CASSLVNQPQHF. The CDR3 coding sequence is TGTGCCAGCAGCTTGGTCAATCAGCCCCAGCATTTT.

CDR3 coding DNA: TGTGCCAGCAGTCCCCGGACAGGGGTCTACTACGAGCAGTACTTC. Amino acid sequence: CASSPRTGVYYEQYF. The J gene is TRBJ2-7, the V gene TRBV27; 9 nucleotides match TRBD1. CDR1 is MNHEY, CDR2 SMNVEV, per germline (reference sequence). V shed 5 bases, J shed 3 bases, and the junction held 8 bases outside the gene matches. The CDR3 is made up of 15 amino acids.

The count of this clone is one. The genes are TRBV2 and TRBJ2-7; 7 bases are shared with TRBD2. V trimming: 6 bases; J trimming: 2 bases; junction bases outside the gene matches: 13. Germline V lookup: CDR1 SNHLY, CDR2 FYNNEI. There are 16 residues in the CDR3. CDR3 bases: TGTGCCAGCAGCTACACCGGGACTACCAGGACCTACGAGCAGTACTTC. Encoded protein: CASSYTGTTRTYEQYF.

This CDR3 reads CASSQDLEEKLFF. CDR3 sequence (DNA): TGCGCCAGCAGCCAAGATTTAGAGGAAAAACTGTTTTTT. V usage is TRBV4-3 and J usage is TRBJ1-4; no clear D gene. CDR1 is LGHNA, CDR2 YSLEER, per germline. The CDR3 has 13 amino acids. V lost 0 bases and J lost 8, with 7 bases in between.

This chain links TRBV28 with TRBJ1-2; TRBD1 is a possible D gene (5 bases). The ends were cut back, 3 bases at V and 2 bases at J, with 16 bases in the middle. Germline-derived CDR1 and CDR2 are MDHEN and SYDVKM. The CDR3 runs 16 residues. CDR3 sequence reads: CASSFWATDSNYGYTF. CDR3 coding DNA: TGTGCCAGCAGTTTCTGGGCGACAGATAGCAACTATGGCTACACCTTC.

V usage is TRBV7-8 and J usage is TRBJ1-2, with 7 bases matching TRBD1. Germline V lookup: CDR1 SGHVS, CDR2 FQNEAQ. The CDR3 totals 17 residues. The J segment lost 2 bases and the V segment lost 5 bases, leaving 14 bases of the junction unmatched. CDR3 coding DNA: TGTGCCAGCAGCCACCTCGGGGGAGGGGGCGCAAACTATGGCTACACCTTC. Translated, it gives CASSHLGGGGANYGYTF.

This chain joins TRBV18 and TRBJ1-1; D gene unclear. Trimming pared 2 bases from V and 4 bases from J, leaving 8 bases between. The CDR3 is 13 residues long. CDR1 is KGHSH, CDR2 LQKENI, per germline. The CDR3 bases are TGTGCCAGCTCACCAGGGGTGGGCACTGAAGCTTTCTTT. It translates to CASSPGVGTEAFF.

The CDR3: CASRAGLSNYGYTF. CDR3 DNA: TGTGCCTCTCGGGCGGGTCTCTCTAACTATGGCTACACCTTC. The rearrangement links TRBV28 to TRBJ1-2; D is ambiguous. This CDR3 comprises 14 residues. Germline V CDR1 and CDR2: MDHEN, SYDVKM. The V gene lost 11 bases and the J gene lost 0 bases, with 16 bases spanning the gap.

The V call is TRBV7-2, the J call TRBJ2-2; the D gene is possibly TRBD2 (6 bases). This CDR3 contains 15 residues. The germline gives CDR1 SGHTA, CDR2 FQGNSA. With 6 bases removed from V and 0 bases from J, the gap between germline ends came to 11 bases. The CDR3 region is CASRWTNTNTGELFF. The CDR3 region has the DNA TGTGCCAGCAGATGGACTAATACGAACACCGGGGAGCTGTTTTTT.

V gene TRBV5-3 combines with J gene TRBJ2-1, with 11 bases aligning to TRBD2. TRBV5-3 is an open reading frame, and its role is uncertain. With V trimmed by 3 bases and J by 6 bases, 20 bases remained unmatched. CDR3 length: 20 amino acids. CDR3 nucleotide sequence: TGTGCCAGAAGCTGGACTGTGGTGGGGGCTAGCGGGAGGAATCTCAATGAGCAGTTCTTC. It encodes CARSWTVVGASGRNLNEQFF.

The genes are TRBV28 and TRBJ1-3; D is uncertain. The V and J ends lost 4 bases and 4 bases respectively, with 14 bases between them. The CDR3 loop spans 15 amino acids. Germline V gene data show CDR1 as MDHEN and CDR2 as SYDVKM. CDR3 in amino acids: CASSSGREMGNTIYF. For the CDR3, the DNA is TGTGCCAGCAGTTCTGGCCGGGAGATGGGAAACACCATATATTTT.

The chain links TRBV5-1 to TRBJ2-7; 10 bases map to TRBD1. Germline loops: CDR1 SGHRS, CDR2 YFSETQ. The CDR3 totals 15 residues. V dropped 0 bases and J dropped 2; count of bases not matched to a gene: 2. The CDR3 protein is CASSLVGTGAYEQYF. The CDR3, as DNA: TGCGCCAGCAGCTTGGTTGGGACAGGGGCCTACGAGCAGTACTTC.

The rearrangement joins TRBV28 to TRBJ2-7, with 10 bases lining up with TRBD1. The CDR3 has 14 residues. Germline V gene sequence: CDR1 MDHEN, CDR2 SYDVKM. Unmatched junction bases numbered 7, after V lost 8 bases and J lost 3 bases. This CDR3 is CASAEGTGDYEQYF. DNA for the CDR3: TGTGCCAGCGCCGAAGGGACAGGGGACTACGAGCAGTACTTC.

V is TRBV5-4 and J is TRBJ1-1; D might be TRBD1 (5 bases). Germline assignment: CDR1 SGHNT and CDR2 YYREEE (reference sequence). The CDR3 consists of 14 residues. V was cut by 4 bases and J by 1 base, with 11 bases left in between. CDR3 loop: CASSPGRTNTEAFF. In DNA form, the CDR3 reads TGTGCCAGCAGCCCGGGACGGACGAACACTGAAGCTTTCTTT. The whole variable domain, filled in from reference TRBV5-4 and TRBJ1-1, reads ETGVTQSPTHLIKTRGQQVTLRCSSQSGHNTVSWYQQALGQGPQFIFQYYREEENGRGNFPPRFSGLQFPNYSSELNVNALELDDSALYLCASSPGRTNTEAFFGQGTRLTVV.

The CDR3 sequence: CASSGGTYEQYF. For the CDR3, the DNA is TGTGCCAGCAGCGGGGGGACCTACGAGCAGTACTTC. The V call is TRBV4-2, the J call TRBJ2-7; D might be TRBD2 (6 bases). CDR1 and CDR2 from the germline V gene are LGHNA and YNFKEQ. V was pared by 5 bases and J by 2 bases, with 7 bases between. CDR3 length: 12 residues.

The V gene is TRBV6-5, the J gene TRBJ2-7; perhaps D is TRBD1 or TRBD2 (5 bases each). This CDR3 is 12 amino acids long. Germline V gives CDR1 MNHEY, CDR2 SVGAGI. The V end lost 2 bases, the J end lost 6 bases, and 8 bases lay between the germline ends. CDR3 sequence (DNA): TGTGCCAGCAGTTACATCGGGGCCGAGCAGTACTTC. This gives the protein CASSYIGAEQYF.

V is TRBV7-8 and J is TRBJ2-3; 13 positions match TRBD2. V gave up 0 bases and J gave up 4 bases; unmatched junction bases: 4. This CDR3 is 17 amino acids long. The germline gives CDR1 SGHVS, CDR2 FQNEAQ. The CDR3 DNA sequence: TGTGCCAGCAGCTTAGCAGGACTAGCGGGAGCAGCAGATACGCAGTATTTT. Protein sequence: CASSLAGLAGAADTQYF.

The chain carries TRBV2 and TRBJ2-7, with TRBD2 matching 10 bases. Germline-derived CDR1 and CDR2 are SNHLY and FYNNEI. The CDR3 covers 16 residues. V lost 3 bases and J lost 1; bases outside the gene matches: 6. In nucleotides, the CDR3 is TGTGCCAGCAGTGATCTACCTAGCGGGGGATCCTACGAGCAGTACTTC. Its translation is CASSDLPSGGSYEQYF.

The chain combines TRBV12-2 with TRBJ1-1; TRBD1, the table's D call, lacks a check against the DNA. TRBV12-2 is an annotated pseudogene. The CDR3 runs 14 residues. CDR3 DNA sequence: TGTGCAAGTCGCTCAGACGAGGGGGCAGGGGAAGCTTTCTTT. Amino acid sequence: CASRSDEGAGEAFF.

V gene TRBV28 combines with J gene TRBJ2-2, with 8 bases matching TRBD2. The CDR3 spans 17 residues. Germline V gene data show CDR1 as MDHEN and CDR2 as SYDVKM. The trim removed 2 bases at V and 1 base at J, leaving 6 bases unmatched. The chain's CDR3 is CASSLDVLAGNTGELFF. The DNA for the CDR3 is TGTGCCAGCAGTTTAGACGTTCTAGCGGGGAACACCGGGGAGCTGTTTTTT.

Turning to this clone: The sample carries other DNA sequences with the same CDR3. The chain recombines TRBV29-1 with TRBJ2-2; perhaps TRBD1 as D (5 bases). The V and J ends lost 4 bases and 1 base respectively, with 7 bases between them. There are 13 residues in the CDR3. The V gene's germline CDR1 is SQVTM and CDR2 ANQGSEA. CDR3 region: CSVVTGNTGELFF. The CDR3 nucleotides are TGCAGCGTTGTTACAGGGAACACCGGGGAGCTGTTTTTT.

V usage is TRBV19 and J usage is TRBJ1-5, with no clear D. This CDR3 spans 19 amino acids. Looked up from germline, CDR1 is LNHDA and CDR2 is SQIVND (reference sequence). V was shortened by 4 bases and J by 4 bases, with 26 bases between the two germline ends. The CDR3 sequence is CASSTREFPGLSGNQPQHF. CDR3 nucleotide sequence: TGTGCCAGTAGTACTAGGGAATTCCCGGGTCTTAGTGGAAATCAGCCCCAGCATTTT. The whole variable domain, filled in from reference TRBV19 and TRBJ1-5, reads DGGITQSPKYLFRKEGQNVTLSCEQNLNHDAMYWYRQDPGQGLRLIYYSQIVNDFQKGDIAEGYSVSREKKESFPLTVTSAQKNPTAFYLCASSTREFPGLSGNQPQHFGDGTRLSIL.

The chain uses TRBV7-3 and TRBJ2-1, with D perhaps matching TRBD2 (6 bases). The CDR3 extends over 14 amino acids. In germline, CDR1 is SGHTA, CDR2 FQGTGA. V was clipped by 3 bases and J by 10 bases, with 16 bases between them. DNA of the CDR3: TGTGCCAGCAGCTTGGGGACTTTAAAGGGGGAGCAGTTCTTC. It yields the protein CASSLGTLKGEQFF.

The rearrangement joins TRBV27 to TRBJ2-7; 7 positions agree with TRBD1. Germline CDR1 is MNHEY and CDR2 is SMNVEV (reference sequence). With 5 bases clipped from V and 5 bases from J, the junction kept 15 bases outside the gene matches. The CDR3 sequence is 16 residues long. The CDR3, as DNA: TGTGCCAGCAGTACCCGACAGGGAGTGGGCTTCCACGAGCAGTACTTC. Its translation: CASSTRQGVGFHEQYF.

The V gene is TRBV20-1, the J gene TRBJ1-2; 8 nucleotides align to TRBD1. V lost 6 bases, J lost 8 bases, and 5 bases stayed unmatched. This CDR3 is built from 11 residues. Germline CDR1 reads DFQATT; CDR2 reads SNEGSKA (reference sequence). This CDR3 is CSAPTGVGYTF. The CDR3 DNA reads as TGCAGTGCGCCGACAGGGGTCGGCTACACCTTC.